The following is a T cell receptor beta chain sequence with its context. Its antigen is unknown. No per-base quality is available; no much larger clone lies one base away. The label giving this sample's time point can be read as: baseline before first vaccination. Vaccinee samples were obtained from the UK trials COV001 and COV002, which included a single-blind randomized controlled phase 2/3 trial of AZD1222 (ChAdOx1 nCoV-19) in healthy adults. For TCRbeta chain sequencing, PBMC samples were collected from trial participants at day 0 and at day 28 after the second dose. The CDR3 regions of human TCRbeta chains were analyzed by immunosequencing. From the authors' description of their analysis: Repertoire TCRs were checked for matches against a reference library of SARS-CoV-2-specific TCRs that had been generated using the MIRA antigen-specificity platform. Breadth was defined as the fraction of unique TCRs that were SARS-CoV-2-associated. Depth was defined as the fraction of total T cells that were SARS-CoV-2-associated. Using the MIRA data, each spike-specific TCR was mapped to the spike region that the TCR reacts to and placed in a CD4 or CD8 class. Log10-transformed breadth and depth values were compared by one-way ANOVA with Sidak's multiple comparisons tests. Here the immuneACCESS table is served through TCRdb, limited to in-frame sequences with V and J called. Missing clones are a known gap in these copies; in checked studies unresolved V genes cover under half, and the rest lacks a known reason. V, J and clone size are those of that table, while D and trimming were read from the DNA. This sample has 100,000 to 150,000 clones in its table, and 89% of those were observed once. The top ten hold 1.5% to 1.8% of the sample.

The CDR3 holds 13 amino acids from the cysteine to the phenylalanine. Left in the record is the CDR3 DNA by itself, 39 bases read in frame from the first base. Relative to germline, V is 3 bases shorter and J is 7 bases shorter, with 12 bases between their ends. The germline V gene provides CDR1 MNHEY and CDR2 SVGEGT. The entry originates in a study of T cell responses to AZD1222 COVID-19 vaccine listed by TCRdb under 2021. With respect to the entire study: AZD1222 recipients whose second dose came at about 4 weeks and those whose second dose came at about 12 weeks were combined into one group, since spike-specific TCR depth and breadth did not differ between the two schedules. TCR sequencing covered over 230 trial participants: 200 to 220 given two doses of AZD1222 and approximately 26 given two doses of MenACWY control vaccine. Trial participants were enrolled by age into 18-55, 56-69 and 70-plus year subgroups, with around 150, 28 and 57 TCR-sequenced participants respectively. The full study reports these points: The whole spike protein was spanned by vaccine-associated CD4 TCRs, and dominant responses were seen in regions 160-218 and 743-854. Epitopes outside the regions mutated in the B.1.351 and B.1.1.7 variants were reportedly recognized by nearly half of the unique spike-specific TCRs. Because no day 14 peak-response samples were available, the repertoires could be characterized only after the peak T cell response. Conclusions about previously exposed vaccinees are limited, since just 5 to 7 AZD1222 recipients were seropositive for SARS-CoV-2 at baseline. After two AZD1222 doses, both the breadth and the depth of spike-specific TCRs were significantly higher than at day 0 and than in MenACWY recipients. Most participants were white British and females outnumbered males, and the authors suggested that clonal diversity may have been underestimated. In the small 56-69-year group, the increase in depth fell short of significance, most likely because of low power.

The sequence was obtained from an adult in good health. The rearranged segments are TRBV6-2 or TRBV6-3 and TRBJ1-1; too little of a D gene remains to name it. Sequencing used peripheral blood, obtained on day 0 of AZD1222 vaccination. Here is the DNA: TGTGCCAGCAGTTATGGGCCCGAGGATGAAGCTTTCTTT. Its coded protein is CASSYGPEDEAFF.